The 29 T cell receptor beta chains below were found in one sample sequenced in a study of cytomegalovirus exposure and HLA in healthy donors. The PCR used 60 Vbeta and 13 Jbeta primers. Some clones are missing from TCRdb's copy, which holds only in-frame ones; the method was immunoSEQ multiplex PCR. The sample lists some 190,000 clones, around 84% seen once, with 3.4% in the top ten. Sequences were obtained from PBMCs. These receptor sequences come from a man in his forties in good health and CMV-seropositive.

The gene calls are TRBV2 and TRBJ2-1, with D uncertain. Trimming took 3 bases from V and 4 from J, leaving 10 bases between them. The CDR3 covers 14 residues. The germline V gene has CDR1 SNHLY and CDR2 FYNNEI. CDR3 amino acids: CASSDGQFYNEQFF. The CDR3 nucleotides read TGTGCCAGCAGTGATGGTCAGTTTTACAATGAGCAGTTCTTC.

In its sample, this clone was seen a few times. The CDR3 coding sequence is TGTGCCAGCAGCAAAGGCGCTAGGGGCCAAGAGACCCAGTACTTC. Its translation is CASSKGARGQETQYF. V usage is TRBV21-1 and J usage is TRBJ2-5; the table's D call, TRBD1, has no DNA check behind it. TRBV21-1 is a listed pseudogene. The CDR3 has 15 amino acids.

This clone was counted only a few times. CDR3 protein: CASSPLNQPQHF. Written as DNA, the CDR3 is TGTGCCAGCAGCCCCCTGAATCAGCCCCAGCATTTT. The chain combines TRBV7-9 with TRBJ1-5; D call uncertain. The CDR3 consists of 12 residues. Trimming removed 5 bases from V and 4 bases from J, with 6 bases in between. The V gene's germline CDR1 is SEHNR and CDR2 FQNEAQ (reference sequence).

This chain joins TRBV9 and TRBJ2-2, with 8 bases lining up with TRBD2. The V gene's germline CDR1 is SGDLS and CDR2 YYNGEE. The CDR3 length is 15 residues. V was clipped by 1 base and J by 6 bases; unmatched bases: 5. The CDR3 nucleotides read TGTGCCAGCAGCGTATCGGTAGCGGGACCCGGGGAGCTGTTTTTT. Encoded protein: CASSVSVAGPGELFF.

This clone occurred once. The chain is built from TRBV7-7 and TRBJ2-1; TRBD2 might be the D (6 bases). The CDR3 has 15 amino acids. Looked up from germline, CDR1 is SSHAT and CDR2 is FNYEAQ (reference sequence). Trimming removed 5 bases at V and 0 bases at J, with 11 bases between. CDR3 sequence reads: CASSPGGSSYNEQFF. As DNA, the CDR3 is TGTGCCAGCAGCCCTGGGGGGAGCTCCTACAATGAGCAGTTCTTC. Full variable domain (missing parts from reference TRBV7-7 and TRBJ2-1): GAGVSQSPRYKVTKRGQDVTLRCDPISSHATLYWYQQALGQGPEFLTYFNYEAQPDKSGLPSDRFSAERPEGSISTLTIQRTEQRDSAMYRCASSPGGSSYNEQFFGPGTRLTVL.

The rearrangement links TRBV7-9 to TRBJ2-1; 7 nucleotides match TRBD1. The CDR3 consists of 17 residues. The junction had 11 bases not matched to a gene; V was cut back by 1 base and J by 5 bases. Germline V gene data show CDR1 as SEHNR and CDR2 as FQNEAQ (reference sequence). CDR3 in DNA: TGTGCCAGCAGCTTAGTAGTCACCGGGACAGACAACAATGAGCAGTTCTTC. Translated, it gives CASSLVVTGTDNNEQFF.

This clone has only a few counts. The V gene is TRBV28, the J gene TRBJ2-5, with 15 bases identical to TRBD2. The CDR3 covers 16 residues. V lost 3 bases to trimming and J lost 11 bases; unmatched junction nucleotides: 10. Looked up from germline, CDR1 is MDHEN and CDR2 is SYDVKM. The CDR3 loop is CASSFSGLAGGQKQYF. CDR3 nucleotides: TGTGCCAGCAGTTTTTCGGGACTAGCGGGAGGACAAAAGCAGTACTTC.

This sequence joins TRBV7-8 and TRBJ2-1, with 14 bases fitting TRBD2. V shed 6 bases and J 6 bases; nucleotides not matched to a gene: 13. The germline V gene has CDR1 SGHVS and CDR2 FQNEAQ. CDR3 length equals 18 residues. CDR3 loop: CASRARWTSGRNGNEQFF. CDR3 in DNA: TGTGCCAGCAGGGCGAGGTGGACTAGCGGGAGGAACGGCAATGAGCAGTTCTTC. Supplemented by reference TRBV7-8 and TRBJ2-1, the full variable domain reads GAGVSQSPRYKVAKRGQDVALRCDPISGHVSLFWYQQALGQGPEFLTYFQNEAQLDKSGLPSDRFFAERPEGSVSTLKIQRTQQEDSAVYLCASRARWTSGRNGNEQFFGPGTRLTVL.

This sequence joins TRBV7-2 and TRBJ2-7; 8 nucleotides line up with TRBD2. This CDR3 spans 15 amino acids. Per the germline V gene, CDR1 is SGHTA and CDR2 is FQGNSA. Trimming cost V 5 bases and J 2 bases; bases outside gene matches: 8. The CDR3: CASSPEREKAYEQYF. CDR3 in DNA: TGTGCCAGCAGCCCTGAGCGGGAGAAAGCCTACGAGCAGTACTTC. Drawing the rest from reference TRBV7-2 and TRBJ2-7, the complete variable domain is GAGVSQSPSNKVTEKGKDVELRCDPISGHTALYWYRQSLGQGLEFLIYFQGNSAPDKSGLPSDRFSAERTGGSVSTLTIQRTQQEDSAVYLCASSPEREKAYEQYFGPGTRLTVT.

J is TRBJ2-3 and V is TRBV10-3, with 9 bases lining up with TRBD2. The V and J ends lost 4 bases and 4 bases, in that order; junction bases with no gene match: 12. CDR3 length equals 17 residues. The germline CDR1 and CDR2 sequences are ENHRY and SYGVKD. The chain's CDR3 is CAISVASGVPRADTQYF. CDR3 coding DNA: TGTGCCATCAGTGTGGCTAGCGGGGTCCCGAGGGCAGATACGCAGTATTTT.

V and J are TRBV4-3 and TRBJ2-2; 8 bases agree with TRBD2. Germline CDR1 reads LGHNA; CDR2 reads YSLEER. The CDR3 is 17 residues long. V shed 5 bases and J 1 base; nucleotides not matched to a gene: 9. CDR3 loop: CASSKEHSGKNTGELFF. In nucleotides, the CDR3 is TGCGCCAGCAGCAAGGAACATAGCGGGAAGAACACCGGGGAGCTGTTTTTT.

This clone was counted a few times. This rearrangement joins TRBV4-3 to TRBJ2-7; D ambiguous. This CDR3 is 14 amino acids long. Germline CDR1 reads LGHNA; CDR2 reads YSLEER. Between the trimmed V and J ends, which lost 0 bases and 3 bases, there was a span of 9 bases. This chain's CDR3 is CASSQESRNYEQYF. CDR3 DNA: TGCGCCAGCAGCCAAGAGTCTAGGAACTACGAGCAGTACTTC.

The V and J genes are TRBV4-3 and TRBJ2-5; 9 nucleotides align to TRBD1. This CDR3 has 16 residues. The V and J ends lost 0 bases and 4 bases, in that order; junction bases with no gene match: 6. CDR1 is LGHNA, CDR2 YSLEER, per germline. CDR3 sequence: CASSQDGTGSSETQYF. The CDR3 nucleotides are TGCGCCAGCAGCCAAGACGGGACAGGGTCGTCAGAGACCCAGTACTTC.

The V and J genes are TRBV27 and TRBJ2-3, with 7 bases lining up with TRBD1. Trimming cost V 5 bases and J 0 bases; bases outside gene matches: 8. The CDR3 loop spans 16 amino acids. Germline V gene lookup returns CDR1 MNHEY and CDR2 SMNVEV (reference sequence). Here the CDR3 DNA reads TGTGCCAGCAGTGGGACAGCGCTAACTAGCACAGATACGCAGTATTTT. As protein: CASSGTALTSTDTQYF.

J is TRBJ2-3 and V is TRBV6-6, with D hard to call. This CDR3 has 14 amino acids. Germline V gives CDR1 MNHNY, CDR2 SVGAGI (reference sequence). V lost 2 bases, J lost 3 bases, and 9 bases lay in between. The CDR3 reads CASSYVGETDTQYF. The CDR3 DNA is TGTGCCAGCAGTTACGTTGGAGAGACAGATACGCAGTATTTT.

The chain links TRBV12-5 to TRBJ2-3; 9 bases agree with TRBD2. V gave up 0 bases and J gave up 9 bases; unmatched junction bases: 13. Germline CDR1 and CDR2: LGHNT and FRNRAP. This CDR3 has 17 residues. The CDR3 DNA is TGTGCTAGTGGTTTGGTACTGAGACTAGCGGCCTTTGGCACGCAGTATTTT. Amino acid sequence: CASGLVLRLAAFGTQYF.

The genes are TRBV5-6 and TRBJ1-1; TRBD1 might be the D (6 bases). The V and J ends lost 4 bases and 0 bases respectively, with 13 bases between them. Germline CDR1 SGHDT, CDR2 YYEEEE. CDR3 size: 15 residues. This chain's CDR3 is CASSRIQGMNTEAFF. The CDR3 DNA reads as TGTGCCAGCAGCAGGATACAGGGAATGAACACTGAAGCTTTCTTT. Together with reference TRBV5-6 and TRBJ1-1, the CDR3 gives the full variable domain: DAGVTQSPTHLIKTRGQQVTLRCSPKSGHDTVSWYQQALGQGPQFIFQYYEEEERQRGNFPDRFSGHQFPNYSSELNVNALLLGDSALYLCASSRIQGMNTEAFFGQGTRLTVV.

This chain uses TRBV7-3 with TRBJ2-1; a possible D gene is TRBD1 (5 bases). Per the germline V gene, CDR1 is SGHTA and CDR2 is FQGTGA. The CDR3 length is 16 residues. The V and J ends lost 1 base and 8 bases respectively, with 18 bases between them. The CDR3 nucleotides read TGTGCCAGCAGCTTAATGGGGCAGGGTTTGCTAGATGAGCAGTTCTTC. It translates to CASSLMGQGLLDEQFF.

This sequence joins TRBV4-3 and TRBJ1-6; D may be TRBD1 (6 bases). This CDR3 has 16 amino acids. Germline CDR1 and CDR2: LGHNA and YSLEER. The V end lost 4 bases, the J end lost 5 bases, and 15 bases lay between the germline ends. The CDR3 reads CASSLTGTPDNSPLHF. CDR3 coding DNA: TGCGCCAGCAGCCTCACAGGGACGCCAGATAATTCACCCCTCCACTTT.

V and J are TRBV7-9 and TRBJ2-5; maybe TRBD2 (7 bases). The CDR3 spans 17 residues. In germline, CDR1 is SEHNR, CDR2 FQNEAQ (reference sequence). Deletions cut 2 bases from V and 1 base from J, with 17 bases between. The CDR3 nucleotides read TGTGCCAGCAGCTTATTTGGGAGGGGGGCAGCCCAAGAGACCCAGTACTTC. This gives the protein CASSLFGRGAAQETQYF.

V gene TRBV6-1 combines with J gene TRBJ1-4; D gene uncertain. V lost 4 bases and J 5 bases, leaving 14 bases between the germline ends. Germline CDR1 and CDR2: MNHNS and SASEGT. There are 15 residues in the CDR3. CDR3 in amino acids: CASSGTLVGNEKLFF. CDR3 in DNA: TGTGCCAGCAGTGGGACTTTAGTTGGGAATGAAAAACTGTTTTTT.

This chain connects TRBV7-8 to TRBJ2-6; D might be TRBD1 (6 bases). From germline, CDR1 is SGHVS and CDR2 FQNEAQ. This CDR3 has 15 amino acids. Trimming cost V 11 bases and J 0 bases, with 14 bases left between them. For the CDR3, the DNA is TGTGCCGTGAGGACAGACCTCTCTGGGGCCAACGTCCTGACTTTC. Translating it yields CAVRTDLSGANVLTF.

The chain recombines TRBV4-3 with TRBJ2-1; 14 bases align to TRBD2. Germline V CDR1 and CDR2: LGHNA, YSLEER. This CDR3 contains 16 residues. V shed 3 bases, J shed 6 bases, and the junction held 4 bases outside the gene matches. CDR3 in DNA: TGCGCCAGCAGCCAGTTGGGACTAGCGGGAGCCAATGAGCAGTTCTTC. Translated, it gives CASSQLGLAGANEQFF.

The CDR3 here is CASRRDRGTYGYTF. CDR3 coding DNA: TGTGCCAGCAGGCGGGACAGGGGGACATATGGCTACACCTTC. This rearrangement joins TRBV6-5 to TRBJ1-2; 11 bases fit TRBD1. Trimming took 6 bases from V and 5 from J; bases not matched to a gene: 5. The CDR3 is 14 residues long. CDR1 and CDR2 from the germline V gene are MNHEY and SVGAGI.

The rearrangement links TRBV7-9 to TRBJ2-3; weak D call: TRBD1 (6 bases). The CDR3 has 15 amino acids. The V gene lost 3 bases and the J gene lost 2 bases, with 12 bases spanning the gap. Germline values: CDR1 SEHNR, CDR2 FQNEAQ (reference sequence). The CDR3 is CASSLVTGNTDTQYF. The CDR3 DNA follows: TGTGCCAGCAGCTTGGTGACAGGAAACACAGATACGCAGTATTTT.

J is TRBJ2-6 and V is TRBV4-2; possibly TRBD1 for D (6 bases). Trimming removed 2 bases at V and 5 bases at J, with 16 bases between. CDR3 size: 17 residues. The V gene's germline CDR1 is LGHNA and CDR2 YNFKEQ. CDR3 residues: CASSQPSGDLWANVLTF. CDR3 DNA: TGTGCCAGCAGCCAACCCTCAGGGGATCTATGGGCCAACGTCCTGACTTTC.

The chain employs TRBV27 and TRBJ1-1; 9 nucleotides match TRBD1. The CDR3 runs to 15 residues. After removal of 5 bases from V and 5 bases from J, the junction contained 9 bases not matched to a gene. Germline V gene lookup returns CDR1 MNHEY and CDR2 SMNVEV (reference sequence). For the CDR3, the DNA is TGTGCCAGCAGTAAGACACAGGGGGCTTGGACTGAAGCTTTCTTT. This gives the protein CASSKTQGAWTEAFF.

The rearrangement joins TRBV2 to TRBJ2-7; D gene unclear. V was trimmed by 4 bases and J by 2 bases, leaving 9 bases between them. The CDR3 spans 13 residues. From germline, CDR1 is SNHLY and CDR2 FYNNEI. The CDR3 spells CASSVPGPYEQYF. CDR3 nucleotide sequence: TGTGCCAGCAGTGTACCAGGCCCCTACGAGCAGTACTTC.

The chain uses TRBV25-1 and TRBJ1-1; TRBD1 matches 7 bases. The V gene end was trimmed by 4 bases and the J gene end by 2 bases; junction bases not matched to a gene: 1. The CDR3 extends over 13 amino acids. Germline CDR1 is MGHDK and CDR2 is SYGVNS. The DNA of the CDR3 is TGTGCCAGCAGTGGACAGGGAAACACTGAAGCTTTCTTT. Residues: CASSGQGNTEAFF.